Presented here are 20 T cell receptor beta chains from one specimen sequenced in a study of blood T cell repertoires in COVID-19 (dated by TCRdb to between 2020 and 2021). Libraries were built with the immunoSEQ multiplex PCR assay. TCRdb's version of the immuneACCESS table is confined to in-frame rearrangements and falls short of the full clone set. An unresolved V gene accounts for under half of the shortfall where checked; the remainder is of unknown origin. The sample includes roughly 250,000 clones, with about 90% observed a single time. The ten largest clonotypes hold 1.2% of the sample. Sequenced input: PBMCs or T cells enriched from blood (not recorded which). These receptors were collected from a human donor in a cohort exposed to, infected with or recovered from COVID-19 (not recorded which). The donor label of this sample is uncertain.

V is TRBV29-1 and J is TRBJ2-5; TRBD1 might be the D (5 bases). The germline gives CDR1 SQVTM, CDR2 ANQGSEA. With 3 bases removed from V and 1 base from J, the gap between germline ends came to 15 bases. This CDR3 region has 15 residues. This chain's CDR3 is CSVEVVWGRQETQYF. The CDR3 bases are TGCAGCGTTGAGGTCGTGTGGGGCCGCCAAGAGACCCAGTACTTC.

The count of this clone is one. The rearrangement uses TRBV11-2 and TRBJ1-2, with D possibly being TRBD1 (5 bases). CDR1 and CDR2 (germline): SGHAT, FQNNGV. The CDR3 runs to 17 residues. V lost 2 bases and J lost 4, with 20 bases in between. The CDR3 protein is CASSLLQGSGGVYGYTF. The CDR3 nucleotides are TGTGCCAGCAGCTTATTGCAGGGATCCGGTGGGGTCTATGGCTACACCTTC.

The rearrangement links TRBV23-1 to TRBJ2-5, with 11 bases identical to TRBD2. TRBV23-1 is placed among ORFs of uncertain function. The junction had 12 bases not matched to a gene; V was cut back by 3 bases and J by 0 bases. The CDR3 is made up of 19 amino acids. CDR3 nucleotides: TGCGCCAGCAGTCAGGCCGGGACTAGCGGCTTCGTGTACCAAGAGACCCAGTACTTC. Protein sequence: CASSQAGTSGFVYQETQYF.

This clone occurred a few times. The sample contains more than one DNA sequence encoding this CDR3. The V and J genes are TRBV9 and TRBJ2-5; D not certain. This CDR3 has 13 amino acids. V was clipped by 1 base and J by 5 bases, with 9 bases between them. Germline CDR1 reads SGDLS; CDR2 reads YYNGEE. CDR3 in DNA: TGTGCCAGCAGCGTACAAGTCGGGGAGACCCAGTACTTC. Translated: CASSVQVGETQYF.

CDR3 sequence (DNA): TGTGCCAGCAGCGTAGATGGAGGGGACTATGGCTACACCTTC. This sequence encodes CASSVDGGDYGYTF. The chain is built from TRBV9 and TRBJ1-2, with a weak D call TRBD1 (5 bases). The V gene's germline CDR1 is SGDLS and CDR2 YYNGEE. Trimming took 0 bases from V and 3 from J, leaving 9 bases between them. The CDR3 extends over 14 amino acids.

This chain joins TRBV3-1 (or the pseudogene TRBV3-2) and TRBJ2-3; D is possibly TRBD2 (7 bases). V was trimmed by 4 bases and J by 6 bases, leaving 23 bases between them. This CDR3 has 17 amino acids. Germline CDR1 and CDR2: LGHDT and YNNKEL (reference sequence). CDR3 in DNA: TGTGCCAGCAGCCCTATGCCGCAAAGGGGGGGGCGGGATACGCAGTATTTT. Translating it yields CASSPMPQRGGRDTQYF.

The V call is TRBV5-1, the J call TRBJ2-7, with D possibly being TRBD2 (6 bases). Germline assignment: CDR1 SGHRS and CDR2 YFSETQ. Trimming left V 4 bases short and J 3 bases short, with 17 bases between. The CDR3 is 15 residues long. The CDR3 DNA follows: TGCGCCAGCAGCCTGGGGACTTCTCCCTACTACGAGCAGTACTTC. It yields the protein CASSLGTSPYYEQYF.

The chain links TRBV9 to TRBJ1-3; 7 nucleotides match TRBD1. This CDR3 region has 15 residues. V lost 4 bases and J lost 1; bases outside the gene matches: 5. Germline V gene data show CDR1 as SGDLS and CDR2 as YYNGEE. CDR3 amino acids: CASSPGGHSGNTIYF. The CDR3 DNA reads as TGTGCCAGCAGCCCAGGGGGGCATTCTGGAAACACCATATATTTT.

The chain uses TRBV30 and TRBJ1-4, with D possibly matching TRBD1 (6 bases). The CDR3 contains 13 residues. V was shortened by 0 bases and J by 7 bases, with 9 bases between the two germline ends. CDR1 is GTSNPN, CDR2 SVGIG, per germline (reference sequence). This CDR3 is CAWSVQGIEKLFF. DNA of the CDR3: TGTGCCTGGAGTGTACAGGGTATTGAAAAACTGTTTTTT.

The chain employs TRBV5-1 and TRBJ1-6, with TRBD1 matching 8 bases. Trimming cost V 4 bases and J 12 bases; bases outside gene matches: 6. This CDR3 has 13 amino acids. Germline V gene data show CDR1 as SGHRS and CDR2 as YFSETQ. The CDR3 is CASSTYRGGPLHF. The CDR3 DNA is TGCGCCAGCAGCACCTACAGGGGGGGACCCCTCCACTTT.

The rearrangement links TRBV9 to TRBJ2-1; unclear D gene. CDR3 length: 13 amino acids. Germline V gene sequence: CDR1 SGDLS, CDR2 YYNGEE. V shed 0 bases and J shed 8 bases, with 9 bases lying between them. CDR3 DNA sequence: TGTGCCAGCAGCGTAGGGCAGTGGCATGAGCAGTTCTTC. Protein sequence: CASSVGQWHEQFF.

V gene TRBV5-8 combines with J gene TRBJ1-5; 9 bases line up with TRBD1. After removal of 0 bases from V and 7 bases from J, the junction contained 20 bases not matched to a gene. The CDR3 totals 20 residues. The germline gives CDR1 SGHTS, CDR2 YDEGEE. This chain's CDR3 is CASSLVIGTGTLIRRQPQHF. CDR3 coding DNA: TGTGCCAGCAGCTTGGTAATAGGGACAGGGACTTTAATTAGGAGGCAGCCCCAGCATTTT.

CDR3 coding DNA: TGCGCCAGCAGCTTCGAGGACAGGGCCTACGAGCAGTACTTC. This codes for CASSFEDRAYEQYF. The chain joins TRBV5-1 to TRBJ2-7; 8 bases align to TRBD1. The CDR3 runs 14 residues. The junction had 3 bases not matched to a gene; V was cut back by 2 bases and J by 2 bases. Germline values: CDR1 SGHRS, CDR2 YFSETQ.

This rearrangement joins TRBV2 to TRBJ1-1; 12 bases fit TRBD1. Trimming removed 8 bases from V and 7 bases from J; junction bases left unmatched: 8. Germline CDR1 SNHLY, CDR2 FYNNEI. This CDR3 contains 14 residues. CDR3 residues: CASVWDRGLGEAFF. CDR3 DNA sequence: TGTGCCAGCGTGTGGGACAGGGGGCTGGGTGAAGCTTTCTTT.

The V gene is TRBV2, the J gene TRBJ1-1; D not resolved. V lost 6 bases and J lost 1, with 9 bases in between. Looked up from germline, CDR1 is SNHLY and CDR2 is FYNNEI. CDR3 length: 13 residues. CDR3 sequence: CASSHPRNTEAFF. The CDR3 nucleotides are TGTGCCAGCAGCCACCCCAGGAACACTGAAGCTTTCTTT.

The chain carries TRBV3-1 (or the pseudogene TRBV3-2) and TRBJ1-2, with 8 bases that match TRBD1. The CDR3 runs 14 residues. V was pared by 4 bases and J by 8 bases, with 9 bases of the junction left unmatched. Per the germline V gene, CDR1 is LGHDT and CDR2 is YNNKEL (reference sequence). The CDR3 bases are TGTGCCAGCAGCCCCGGACAGGGTATCAGCGGCTACACCTTC. This translates into CASSPGQGISGYTF.

The chain's CDR3 is CASSVGGNTIYF. CDR3 DNA sequence: TGTGCCAGCAGCGTCGGGGGGAACACCATATATTTT. The chain has TRBV9 and TRBJ1-3, with D perhaps matching TRBD1 (5 bases). This CDR3 is built from 12 residues. Germline V lookup: CDR1 SGDLS, CDR2 YYNGEE. Deletions cut 2 bases from V and 7 bases from J, with 7 bases between.

The rearrangement links TRBV6-5 to TRBJ2-1; 8 positions agree with TRBD2. The germline CDR1 and CDR2 sequences are MNHEY and SVGAGI. The CDR3 loop spans 15 amino acids. V dropped 6 bases and J dropped 8; count of bases not matched to a gene: 12. CDR3 sequence reads: CASSHGGLVADEQFF. In DNA form, the CDR3 reads TGTGCCAGCAGCCACGGGGGACTAGTAGCGGATGAGCAGTTCTTC.

The chain is built from TRBV2 and TRBJ2-5; D perhaps matches TRBD2 (6 bases). From germline, CDR1 is SNHLY and CDR2 FYNNEI. There are 15 residues in the CDR3. The ends were cut back, 8 bases at V and 7 bases at J, with 23 bases in the middle. This chain's CDR3 is CASLQTLGAGWTQYF. Here the CDR3 DNA reads TGTGCCAGCCTTCAAACGTTGGGAGCGGGCTGGACCCAGTACTTC. Supplemented by reference TRBV2 and TRBJ2-5, the full variable domain reads EPEVTQTPSHQVTQMGQEVILRCVPISNHLYFYWYRQILGQKVEFLVSFYNNEISEKSEIFDDQFSVERPDGSNFTLKIRSTKLEDSAMYFCASLQTLGAGWTQYFGPGTRLLVL.

This clone was recorded only once. The chain is built from TRBV7-2 and TRBJ2-5; no definite D call. The CDR3 loop spans 14 amino acids. Trimming shortened V by 2 bases and J by 5 bases, and 12 bases separated the two germline ends. Germline assignment: CDR1 SGHTA and CDR2 FQGNSA. The CDR3 sequence is CASSLKHPGETQYF. CDR3 nucleotide sequence: TGTGCCAGCAGCTTAAAACATCCCGGGGAGACCCAGTACTTC.